Reported below is one TCR beta chain. The antigen remains undetermined. This sample was included in a study of CD8 T cells in ankylosing spondylitis. General study results and limits: A number of the motif variants had already been described in reactive arthritis synovial fluid and blood.

Between the trimmed V and J ends, which lost 0 bases and 7 bases, there was a span of 9 bases. Germline CDR1 is KGHSH and CDR2 is LQKENI. The CDR3 consists of 14 residues. Generation of TCR beta libraries employed quantitative 5'-RACE incorporating molecular barcodes. TCRdb fed the 5' RACE reads into MiXCR, producing one record per CDR3 protein. The sample includes some 290,000 distinct CDR3 sequences, around 19% of them seen just once. The TCR was taken from a male donor with ankylosing spondylitis or in good health (not recorded which). Sequencing was done on a sample of blood, either unsorted or a sorted T cell fraction (not recorded which). The genes are TRBV18 and TRBJ2-2; D may be TRBD2 (5 bases). The CDR3 DNA reads TGTGCCAGCTCACCACCGACTCGGGACGGGGAGCTGTTTTTT. It codes for CASSPPTRDGELFF.